The 7 T cell receptor beta chains below were found in one sample sequenced in a study of shared T cell receptors in the human thymus. Here immunoSEQ multiplex PCR was the method, and the copy in TCRdb shows in-frame clones only, minus some. The table includes roughly 660,000 clones, around 89% detected once. Another study also made use of these data, one on human thymus T cells.

The sample was thymocytes. The receptors come from a boy less than two years old with a congenital heart defect.

V is TRBV7-2 and J is TRBJ2-3; 15 bases fit TRBD2. Unmatched junction bases numbered 6, after V lost 4 bases and J lost 7 bases. This CDR3 comprises 16 residues. Germline CDR1 SGHTA, CDR2 FQGNSA. The CDR3 reads CASSSRTSGRGNTQYF. CDR3 DNA sequence: TGTGCCAGCAGCTCCCGGACTAGCGGGAGGGGGAATACGCAGTATTTT.

The chain combines TRBV19 with TRBJ2-7; 10 bases match TRBD2. Germline CDR1 reads LNHDA; CDR2 reads SQIVND (reference sequence). The CDR3 runs to 15 residues. J lost 7 bases, V lost 1 base, and 7 bases had no gene match. This CDR3 is CASSIGASGSWEQYF. CDR3 nucleotide sequence: TGTGCCAGTAGTATAGGAGCTAGCGGGAGTTGGGAGCAGTACTTC.

This clone was counted once. The V gene is TRBV29-1, the J gene TRBJ2-7; 11 bases match TRBD1. Trimming took 4 bases from V and 12 from J; bases not matched to a gene: 17. CDR1 is SQVTM, CDR2 ANQGSEA, per germline. This CDR3 is built from 15 residues. DNA for the CDR3: TGCAGCGTTGTACTCGGGACAGGGGGTCCCGAAGTCTGGTACTTC. It yields the protein CSVVLGTGGPEVWYF.

Here the CDR3 DNA reads TGTGCCAGCCAACAGGGACAAGAGACCCAGTACTTC. This sequence encodes CASQQGQETQYF. The genes are TRBV6-6 and TRBJ2-5; maybe TRBD1 (6 bases). CDR3 length equals 12 residues. Germline loops: CDR1 MNHNY, CDR2 SVGAGI (reference sequence). V lost 8 bases and J lost 2, with 9 bases in between.

This clone was recorded once. This chain joins TRBV6-1 and TRBJ2-5, with 10 bases fitting TRBD2. The germline V gene has CDR1 MNHNS and CDR2 SASEGT. The CDR3 has 15 residues. After removal of 9 bases from V and 5 bases from J, the junction contained 12 bases not matched to a gene. The CDR3 DNA follows: TGTGCCAGTCCCCCAAGCGGGAGGGAGGTGGAGACCCAGTACTTC. Translating gives CASPPSGREVETQYF.

This clone was observed a few times. The chain links TRBV6-4 to TRBJ1-2, with 8 bases aligning to TRBD1. CDR3 length equals 13 residues. In germline, CDR1 is MRHNA, CDR2 SNTAGT. Trimming at V came to 6 bases and at J to 4 bases, leaving 4 bases not matched to a gene. This chain's CDR3 is CASSPGGLYGYTF. As DNA, the CDR3 is TGTGCCAGCAGCCCAGGGGGCCTCTATGGCTACACCTTC.

The J gene is TRBJ1-2, the V gene TRBV14; 9 positions agree with TRBD1. The CDR3 is made up of 15 amino acids. Germline CDR1 SGHDN, CDR2 FVKESK. The junction had 7 bases not matched to a gene; V was cut back by 4 bases and J by 4 bases. CDR3 bases: TGTGCCAGCAGCCTAGGCCCGACAGGGGGCTATGGCTACACCTTC. Translated, it gives CASSLGPTGGYGYTF.